One and the same sample provided the 9 T cell receptor beta chains below, sequenced in a study of shared T cell receptors in the human thymus. This table comes from immunoSEQ multiplex PCR, and its TCRdb copy is limited to in-frame clones, with some not included. The profile shows about 660,000 clones, 85% to 90% of them singletons. This same sample was also taken into another study, of human thymus T cells.

The sequenced sample consisted of thymocytes. The receptors were gathered from a boy under three years old with a congenital heart defect.

This clone was counted a few times. V gene TRBV4-2 combines with J gene TRBJ2-1, with 10 bases fitting TRBD2. V lost 3 bases, J lost 4 bases, and 6 bases stayed unmatched. This CDR3 comprises 16 residues. Germline loops: CDR1 LGHNA, CDR2 YNFKEQ. The DNA for the CDR3 is TGTGCCAGCAGCCAGGGCACTAGCGGGGAATACAATGAGCAGTTCTTC. Its translation: CASSQGTSGEYNEQFF.

The chain couples TRBV7-8 to TRBJ2-7, with 9 positions matching TRBD2. The germline V gene encodes CDR1 SGHVS and CDR2 FQNEAQ. The CDR3 runs to 15 residues. With V trimmed by 1 base and J by 4 bases, 5 bases remained unmatched. CDR3 nucleotides: TGTGCCAGCAGCTTAGAGAGGACTAGCGCATACGAGCAGTACTTC. This codes for CASSLERTSAYEQYF.

The V and J genes are TRBV9 and TRBJ2-3; D unresolved. CDR3 size: 12 residues. Germline V CDR1 and CDR2: SGDLS, YYNGEE. Deletions cut 0 bases from V and 5 bases from J, with 4 bases between. CDR3 nucleotides: TGTGCCAGCAGCGTAGGAGAAGATACGCAGTATTTT. This sequence encodes CASSVGEDTQYF.

The rearrangement links TRBV12-5 to TRBJ1-2; unclear D gene. CDR3 length: 12 amino acids. CDR1 and CDR2 from the germline V gene are LGHNT and FRNRAP. The V end lost 2 bases, the J end lost 8 bases, and 9 bases lay between the germline ends. CDR3 bases: TGTGCTAGTGGTTTGAGCCCCGAGGGCTACACCTTC. Protein product: CASGLSPEGYTF.

The gene calls are TRBV5-1 and TRBJ2-5, with a weak D call TRBD2 (5 bases). This CDR3 has 14 amino acids. V lost 3 bases, J lost 5 bases, and 14 bases lay in between. Per the germline V gene, CDR1 is SGHRS and CDR2 is YFSETQ. The CDR3 DNA reads TGCGCCAGCAGCTCAGGAGGACCGGGGGAGACCCAGTACTTC. Its translation is CASSSGGPGETQYF.

The CDR3 region is CASSTLAGGNDSNNEQFF. The CDR3 DNA follows: TGTGCCAGTAGTACTTTAGCGGGAGGGAACGATAGTAACAATGAGCAGTTCTTC. V usage is TRBV19 and J usage is TRBJ2-1; 11 nucleotides match TRBD2. The CDR3 is 18 amino acids. Germline loops: CDR1 LNHDA, CDR2 SQIVND (reference sequence). J was trimmed by 5 bases and V by 4 bases; bases with no gene match: 13.

This rearrangement joins TRBV4-3 to TRBJ2-5; 8 positions match TRBD2. This CDR3 spans 19 amino acids. The junction had 18 bases not matched to a gene; V was cut back by 1 base and J by 5 bases. The germline V gene encodes CDR1 LGHNA and CDR2 YSLEER. For the CDR3, the DNA is TGCGCCAGCAGCCAAGGTGTGGTCAGGGATAGCGGGAAGCGGGAGACCCAGTACTTC. It is translated as CASSQGVVRDSGKRETQYF.

The chain links TRBV23-1 to TRBJ1-1, with TRBD1 matching over 7 bases. Being an ORF, TRBV23-1 has a function that is uncertain. V lost 0 bases, J lost 8 bases, and 9 bases stayed unmatched. This CDR3 has 15 residues. CDR3 DNA: TGCGCCAGCAGTCAATCCGCTTGGAGACAGGGCGAAGCTTTCTTT. Amino acids: CASSQSAWRQGEAFF.

The chain joins TRBV7-2 to TRBJ2-7; 7 positions match TRBD1. Unmatched junction bases numbered 13, after V lost 5 bases and J lost 6 bases. The CDR3 has 15 residues. Per germline, CDR1 SGHTA and CDR2 FQGNSA. The CDR3 bases are TGTGCCAGCAGCCATTCTCCGGGACAGCAACGCGAGCAGTACTTC. Its protein product is CASSHSPGQQREQYF.